The present T cell receptor (beta chain) was sequenced within a study of shared clonotypes between healthy human individuals. Findings of the study overall: Clonotype sharing levels among donors were expected to vary with sequencing depth. Only blood samples were collected, and tissue repertoires likely differ.

V was clipped by 0 bases and J by 7 bases; unmatched bases: 13. CDR1 MGHRA and CDR2 YSYEKL come from the germline V gene. The CDR3 has 20 residues. In the sorted-subset replicate PCRs, about 190 ng DNA, roughly 29,000 T cell genomes, was used. Libraries were prepared by immunoSEQ multiplex PCR; TCRdb keeps only in-frame clonotypes and omits some of them. The sample holds about 2.4 million clones; 90% to 95% are singletons and the top ten take 0.36%. This clone appeared once. Its antigen is currently unknown. The TCR comes from a man younger than 35 in good health. Some clones in this sample may be carry-over from other donors' samples. Material: naive CD4+ T cells from PBMCs. Subset of the sample: CD45RA+ positively selected. The rearrangement uses TRBV4-1 and TRBJ2-1; 15 bases agree with TRBD2. CDR3 DNA: TGCGCCAGCAGCCAAGATCCCCGAAGGACTAGCGGGAGGGCCGGGAATGAGCAGTTCTTC. It codes for CASSQDPRRTSGRAGNEQFF.